The 10 T cell receptor beta chains below were found in one sample sequenced in a study of OX40 agonist ivuxolimab in advanced cancers. Clones were sequenced by immunoSEQ multiplex PCR, and TCRdb holds only the in-frame ones, with some missing. In the table there are over 6,500 clones, roughly 73% of which are singletons. This specimen was CD4+ or CD8+ T cells sorted from blood, taken in a trial of the OX40 agonist ivuxolimab. These receptors were taken from an adult with an advanced solid tumor such as melanoma, head and neck, liver or kidney cancer.

The chain carries TRBV30 and TRBJ2-7, with 10 bases identical to TRBD1. The V gene's germline CDR1 is GTSNPN and CDR2 SVGIG (reference sequence). V was pared by 1 base and J by 4 bases, with 1 base of the junction left unmatched. CDR3 length: 13 amino acids. The CDR3 DNA reads as TGTGCCTGGAGTGCGGGACAGGGGTACGAGCAGTACTTC. Amino acid sequence: CAWSAGQGYEQYF.

V is TRBV7-2 and J is TRBJ1-5, with D possibly being TRBD1 (6 bases). The CDR3 is made up of 14 amino acids. Germline lookup yields CDR1 SGHTA and CDR2 FQGNSA. With 5 bases removed from V and 6 bases from J, the gap between germline ends came to 14 bases. CDR3 in amino acids: CASSPTGLGQPQHF. The DNA for the CDR3 is TGTGCCAGCAGCCCGACAGGCTTGGGTCAGCCCCAGCATTTT. The full variable domain, rest sourced from reference TRBV7-2 and TRBJ1-5, is GAGVSQSPSNKVTEKGKDVELRCDPISGHTALYWYRQSLGQGLEFLIYFQGNSAPDKSGLPSDRFSAERTGGSVSTLTIQRTQQEDSAVYLCASSPTGLGQPQHFGDGTRLSIL.

This chain uses TRBV7-9 with TRBJ2-1; the D is unclear. Between the trimmed V and J ends, which lost 2 bases and 8 bases, there was a span of 4 bases. Germline loops: CDR1 SEHNR, CDR2 FQNEAQ (reference sequence). The CDR3 length is 11 residues. The CDR3 DNA follows: TGTGCCAGCAGCTTATTAGATGAGCAGTTCTTC. Its protein product is CASSLLDEQFF.

Judged by abundance, this clone is medium-sized. The chain recombines TRBV27 with TRBJ1-5, with D uncertain. Trimming shortened V by 3 bases and J by 6 bases, and 9 bases separated the two germline ends. Germline loops: CDR1 MNHEY, CDR2 SMNVEV (reference sequence). The CDR3 contains 13 residues. The CDR3 coding sequence is TGTGCCAGCAGTTTTTTCCGCGGTCAGCCCCAGCATTTT. This sequence encodes CASSFFRGQPQHF.

The chain is built from TRBV6-5 and TRBJ1-1, with 7 positions matching TRBD1. The germline CDR1 and CDR2 sequences are MNHEY and SVGAGI. V was clipped by 5 bases and J by 5 bases; unmatched bases: 8. The CDR3 spans 14 residues. The DNA of the CDR3 is TGTGCCAGCAGTATTGGACAGGTTTTGACTGAAGCTTTCTTT. It is translated as CASSIGQVLTEAFF.

A few counts support this clone. The chain employs TRBV21-1 and TRBJ1-5; the DNA was not compared with TRBD1, the D call given in the table. TRBV21-1 is listed as a pseudogene. The CDR3 covers 17 residues. The chain's CDR3 is CASSKSTGGLSNQPQHF. CDR3 DNA sequence: TGTGCCAGCAGCAAATCTACAGGGGGCCTTAGCAATCAGCCCCAGCATTTT.

The chain links TRBV7-9 to TRBJ2-4, with 12 bases aligning to TRBD1. V shed 5 bases and J 3 bases; nucleotides not matched to a gene: 8. This CDR3 is 17 amino acids long. From germline, CDR1 is SEHNR and CDR2 FQNEAQ (reference sequence). The CDR3: CASSPGTGGRSKNIQYF. The CDR3 coding sequence is TGTGCCAGCAGCCCTGGGACAGGGGGCCGGAGCAAAAACATTCAGTACTTC.

This chain joins TRBV13 and TRBJ2-1, with 8 nucleotides matching TRBD2. The germline gives CDR1 PRHDT, CDR2 FYEKMQ (reference sequence). The CDR3 is made up of 15 amino acids. The V gene end was trimmed by 2 bases and the J gene end by 6 bases; junction bases not matched to a gene: 6. CDR3 DNA: TGTGCCAGCAGCTTACCGCGGGAGGTGGGCAATGAGCAGTTCTTC. It codes for CASSLPREVGNEQFF.

The genes are TRBV4-3 and TRBJ1-4; tentatively, D is TRBD1 (5 bases). The CDR3 totals 14 residues. With 0 bases removed from V and 12 bases from J, the gap between germline ends came to 14 bases. Germline V gene data show CDR1 as LGHNA and CDR2 as YSLEER. Here the CDR3 DNA reads TGCGCCAGCAGCCAAGAATTGGGACCCCATGAACTGTTTTTT. Protein: CASSQELGPHELFF.

The chain couples TRBV7-9 to TRBJ2-7; D remains unclear. Germline values: CDR1 SEHNR, CDR2 FQNEAQ (reference sequence). Trimming stripped 1 base from V and 5 bases from J, with 12 bases between. The CDR3 is made up of 14 amino acids. The CDR3 DNA sequence: TGTGCCAGCAGCTTAGGAGTAGGGCCCGACGAGCAGTACTTC. The encoded protein is CASSLGVGPDEQYF.